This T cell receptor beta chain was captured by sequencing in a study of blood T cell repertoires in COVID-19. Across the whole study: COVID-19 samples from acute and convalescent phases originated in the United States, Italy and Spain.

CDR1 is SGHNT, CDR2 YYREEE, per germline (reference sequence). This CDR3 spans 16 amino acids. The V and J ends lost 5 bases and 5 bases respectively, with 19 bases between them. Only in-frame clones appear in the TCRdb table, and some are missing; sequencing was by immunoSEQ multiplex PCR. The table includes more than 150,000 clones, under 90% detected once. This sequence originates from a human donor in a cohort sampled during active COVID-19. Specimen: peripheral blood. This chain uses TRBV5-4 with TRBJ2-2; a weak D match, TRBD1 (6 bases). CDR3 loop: CASSSQTGEWTGELFF. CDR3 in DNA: TGTGCCAGCAGTTCTCAGACAGGAGAGTGGACCGGGGAGCTGTTTTTT. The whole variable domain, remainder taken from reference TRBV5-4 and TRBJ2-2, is ETGVTQSPTHLIKTRGQQVTLRCSSQSGHNTVSWYQQALGQGPQFIFQYYREEENGRGNFPPRFSGLQFPNYSSELNVNALELDDSALYLCASSSQTGEWTGELFFGEGSRLTVL.